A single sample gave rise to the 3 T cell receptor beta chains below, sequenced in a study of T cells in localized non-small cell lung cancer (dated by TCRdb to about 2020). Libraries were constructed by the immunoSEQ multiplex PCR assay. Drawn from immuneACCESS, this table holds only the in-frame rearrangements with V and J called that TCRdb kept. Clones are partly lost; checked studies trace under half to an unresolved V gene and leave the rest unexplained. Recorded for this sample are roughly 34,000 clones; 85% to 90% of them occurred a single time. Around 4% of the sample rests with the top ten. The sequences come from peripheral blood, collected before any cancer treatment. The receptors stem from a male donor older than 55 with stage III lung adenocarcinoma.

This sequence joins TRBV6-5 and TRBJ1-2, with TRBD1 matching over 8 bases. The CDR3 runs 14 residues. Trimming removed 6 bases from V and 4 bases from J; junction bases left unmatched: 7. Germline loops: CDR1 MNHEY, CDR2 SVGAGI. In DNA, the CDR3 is TGTGCCAGCAGCCAGGCCGGGACAGGCTATGGCTACACCTTC. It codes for CASSQAGTGYGYTF.

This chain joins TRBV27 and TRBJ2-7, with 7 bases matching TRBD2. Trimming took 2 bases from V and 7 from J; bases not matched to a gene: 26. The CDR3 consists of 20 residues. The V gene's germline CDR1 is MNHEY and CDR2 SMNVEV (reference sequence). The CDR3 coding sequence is TGTGCCAGCAGTTTAAGTCAGAATAGTGGTCTAGCGGTCCCACAGTGGGAGCAGTACTTC. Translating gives CASSLSQNSGLAVPQWEQYF.

The CDR3 DNA is TGTGCCAGTACTAGGGGGGGGAACACTGAAGCTTTCTTT. It is translated as CASTRGGNTEAFF. The chain employs TRBV19 and TRBJ1-1, with D maybe TRBD1 (6 bases). V lost 7 bases, J lost 1 base, and 10 bases lay in between. Per the germline V gene, CDR1 is LNHDA and CDR2 is SQIVND (reference sequence). The CDR3 sequence is 13 residues long. Full variable domain (remainder filled in from reference TRBV19 and TRBJ1-1): DGGITQSPKYLFRKEGQNVTLSCEQNLNHDAMYWYRQDPGQGLRLIYYSQIVNDFQKGDIAEGYSVSREKKESFPLTVTSAQKNPTAFYLCASTRGGNTEAFFGQGTRLTVV.